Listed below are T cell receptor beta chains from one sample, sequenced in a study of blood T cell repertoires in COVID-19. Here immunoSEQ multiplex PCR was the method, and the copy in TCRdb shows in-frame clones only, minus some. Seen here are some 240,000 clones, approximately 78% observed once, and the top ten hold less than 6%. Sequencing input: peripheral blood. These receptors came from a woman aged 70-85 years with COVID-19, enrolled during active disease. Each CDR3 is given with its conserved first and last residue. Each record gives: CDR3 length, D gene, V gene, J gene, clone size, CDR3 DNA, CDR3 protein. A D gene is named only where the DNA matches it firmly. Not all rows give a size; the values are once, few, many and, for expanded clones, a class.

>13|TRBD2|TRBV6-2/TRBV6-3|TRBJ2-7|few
TGTGCCAGCAGCCCTAGACTAGCGGGCGAGCAGTACTTC
CASSPRLAGEQYF
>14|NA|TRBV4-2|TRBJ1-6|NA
TGTGCCAGCAGCCAAGAACCCCGGAATTCACCCCTCCACTTT
CASSQEPRNSPLHF
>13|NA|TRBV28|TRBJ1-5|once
TGTGCCAGCAGGTACACCTCGGGGGAGCCCCAGCATTTT
CASRYTSGEPQHF
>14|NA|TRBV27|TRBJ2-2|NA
TGTGCCAGCAGACCCCGGAGGAAAATCGGGGAGCTGTTTTTT
CASRPRRKIGELFF
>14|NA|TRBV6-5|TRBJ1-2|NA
TGTGCCAGCAGTTACGAGGGAGGTAACTATGGCTACACCTTC
CASSYEGGNYGYTF
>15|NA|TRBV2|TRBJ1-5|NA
TGTGCCAGCAAGGAACAGGGAGTGCTAGGGCAGCCCCAGCATTTT
CASKEQGVLGQPQHF
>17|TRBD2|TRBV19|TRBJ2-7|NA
TGTGCCAGTAGTCCTGGTCCCCTGACTAGCGGATCCTACGAGCAGTACTTC
CASSPGPLTSGSYEQYF
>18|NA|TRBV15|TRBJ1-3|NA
TGTGCCACCAGAGGCGGTCTGGGTCGGGGGGCCTCTGGAAACACCATATATTTT
CATRGGLGRGASGNTIYF
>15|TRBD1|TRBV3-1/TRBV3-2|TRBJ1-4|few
TGTGCCAGCAGCCAAGCGGACAGGCTTAATGAAAAACTGTTTTTT
CASSQADRLNEKLFF
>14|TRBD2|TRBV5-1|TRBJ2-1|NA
TGCGCCAGCAGCCAAGTAGCGGGGAGCAATGAGCAGTTCTTC
CASSQVAGSNEQFF
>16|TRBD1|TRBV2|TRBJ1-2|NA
TGTGCCAGCAGCGTCGAATACGGGACAGGGCCCTATGGCTACACCTTC
CASSVEYGTGPYGYTF
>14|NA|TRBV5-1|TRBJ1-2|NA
TGCGCCAGCAGCTTGGGAGGCAGTTCCTATGGCTACACCTTC
CASSLGGSSYGYTF
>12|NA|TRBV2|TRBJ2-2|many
TGTGCCAGCAGCCTCGACACCGGGGAGCTGTTTTTT
CASSLDTGELFF
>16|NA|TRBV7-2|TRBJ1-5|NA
TGTGCCAGCAGCCCCCAACAGGCAGGGAAGAGCCAGCCCCAGCATTTT
CASSPQQAGKSQPQHF
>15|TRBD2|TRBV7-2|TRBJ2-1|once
TGTGCCAGCAGCTACCGGACTAGCGGGATGAATGAGCAGTTCTTC
CASSYRTSGMNEQFF
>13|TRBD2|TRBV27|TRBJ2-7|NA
TGTGCCAGCAGAGCGGGAGGAACCTACGAGCAGTACTTC
CASRAGGTYEQYF
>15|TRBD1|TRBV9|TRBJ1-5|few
TGTGCCAGCAGCGTGGGACAGGGTGGCAATCAGCCCCAGCATTTT
CASSVGQGGNQPQHF
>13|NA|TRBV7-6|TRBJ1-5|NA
TGTGCCAGCAGCTTAGGCGGGTCCCAGCCCCAGCATTTT
CASSLGGSQPQHF
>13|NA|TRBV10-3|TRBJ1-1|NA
TGTGCCATCAGTGAGACAGGGTTAACTGAAGCTTTCTTT
CAISETGLTEAFF
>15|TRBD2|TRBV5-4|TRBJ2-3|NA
TGTGCCAGCAGCCATAGCGGGAGTGGCACAGATACGCAGTATTTT
CASSHSGSGTDTQYF
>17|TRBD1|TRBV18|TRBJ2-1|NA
TGTGCCAGCTCACCAAGGTGGGACAGGGTCGGCTACAATGAGCAGTTCTTC
CASSPRWDRVGYNEQFF
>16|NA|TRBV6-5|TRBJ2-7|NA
TGTGCCAGCAGTTACTCCCGCAGGGCAAGCTCCTACGAGCAGTACTTC
CASSYSRRASSYEQYF
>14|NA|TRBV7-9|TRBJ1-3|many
TGTGCCAGCAGCCCGCGAGACTCTGGAAACACCATATATTTT
CASSPRDSGNTIYF
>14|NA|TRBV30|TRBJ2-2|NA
TGTGCCTGGAGTGTGACACTGAACACCGGGGAGCTGTTTTTT
CAWSVTLNTGELFF
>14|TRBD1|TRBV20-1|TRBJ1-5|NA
TGCAGTGCTAGTACGGACAGGGATCGTCAGCCCCAGCATTTT
CSASTDRDRQPQHF
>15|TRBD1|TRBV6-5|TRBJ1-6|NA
TGTGCCAGCAGTACAGGGGAAGTTGCTAATTCACCCCTCCACTTT
CASSTGEVANSPLHF
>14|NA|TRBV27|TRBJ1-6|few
TGTGCCAGCAGCCTAAGCCCCTTTTATTCACCCCTCCACTTT
CASSLSPFYSPLHF
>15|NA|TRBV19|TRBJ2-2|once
TGTGCCAGTAGTCAGACTAGTCTGTACACCGGGGAGCTGTTTTTT
CASSQTSLYTGELFF
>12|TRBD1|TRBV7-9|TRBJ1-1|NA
TGTGCCAGCAGCCCATGGGACAGCGAAGCTTTCTTT
CASSPWDSEAFF
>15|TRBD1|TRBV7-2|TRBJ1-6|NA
TGTGCCAGCAGCCCCCACAGGGGTTCCAATTCACCCCTCCACTTT
CASSPHRGSNSPLHF
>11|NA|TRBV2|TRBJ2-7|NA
TGTGCCAGCGGGGAGTCCTACGAGCAGTACTTC
CASGESYEQYF
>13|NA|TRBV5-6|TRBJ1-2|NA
TGTGCCAGCAGCTACGCCGGTACTAATGGCTACACCTTC
CASSYAGTNGYTF
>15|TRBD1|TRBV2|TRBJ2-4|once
TGTGCCAGCAGTAACCCAGGGACAGACAGTAACATTCAGTACTTC
CASSNPGTDSNIQYF
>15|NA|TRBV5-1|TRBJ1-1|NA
TGCGCCAGCAGCCTATTCGGCGGCTTGGACACTGAAGCTTTCTTT
CASSLFGGLDTEAFF
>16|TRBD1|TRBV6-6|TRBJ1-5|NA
TGTGCCAGCAGTATCCAGGGGGTAACCGAGAATCAGCCCCAGCATTTT
CASSIQGVTENQPQHF
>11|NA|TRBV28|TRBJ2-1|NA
TGTGCCAGCAGTACTCATCGAGAGCAGTTCTTC
CASSTHREQFF
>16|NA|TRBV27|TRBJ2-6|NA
TGTGCCAGCAGACTAAGGGGGGGCCTTGGGGCCAACGTCCTGACTTTC
CASRLRGGLGANVLTF
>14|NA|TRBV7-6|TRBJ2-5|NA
TGTGCCAGCAGCTTAGCAAGGGGGCAAGAGACCCAGTACTTC
CASSLARGQETQYF
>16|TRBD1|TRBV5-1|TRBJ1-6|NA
TGCGCCAGCAGCTTGGGCCTTGACAGGGGGCAAGTACCCCTCCACTTT
CASSLGLDRGQVPLHF
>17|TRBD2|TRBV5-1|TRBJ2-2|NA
TGCGCCAGCAGCTTGGCCCCCCGGGCGGGAGTATCCGGGGAGCTGTTTTTT
CASSLAPRAGVSGELFF
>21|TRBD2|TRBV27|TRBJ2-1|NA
TGTGCCAGCAGTTTAAAGGGTAGCGGGACTTATATTTCTAGCTCCTACAATGAGCAGTTCTTC
CASSLKGSGTYISSSYNEQFF
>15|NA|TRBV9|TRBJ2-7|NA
TGTGCCAGCAGTGTAAGCGTAGGGGTGACCTACGAGCAGTACTTC
CASSVSVGVTYEQYF
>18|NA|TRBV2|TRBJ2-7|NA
TGTGCCAGCAGTGTTTCACCGTCTCTGCCAATGAGCTCCTACGAGCAGTACTTC
CASSVSPSLPMSSYEQYF
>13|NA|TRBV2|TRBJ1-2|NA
TGTGCCAGCAGTGTACTGGCTCGGGGTGGCTACACCTTC
CASSVLARGGYTF
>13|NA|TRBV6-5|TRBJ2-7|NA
TGTGCCAGCAGGACAGGCAGCTCCTACGAGCAGTACTTC
CASRTGSSYEQYF
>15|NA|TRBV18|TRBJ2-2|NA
TGTGCCAGCTCACCCATGTTGGAGTCCACCGGGGAGCTGTTTTTT
CASSPMLESTGELFF
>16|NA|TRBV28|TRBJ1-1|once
TGTGCCAGCACCACTGGGGGGGGGCGCGGGAACACTGAAGCTTTCTTT
CASTTGGGRGNTEAFF
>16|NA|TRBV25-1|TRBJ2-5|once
TGTGCCAGCAGTGGATGGGGGGGCAGAGAGGGAGAGACCCAGTACTTC
CASSGWGGREGETQYF
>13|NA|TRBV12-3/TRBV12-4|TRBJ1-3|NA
TGTGCCAGCAGTTTATGGGACAAGTACACCATATATTTT
CASSLWDKYTIYF
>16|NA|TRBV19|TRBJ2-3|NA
TGTGCCAGTAGTATATCACGGGGGAGCGGCACAGATACGCAGTATTTT
CASSISRGSGTDTQYF
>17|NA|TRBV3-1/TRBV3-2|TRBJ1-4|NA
TGTGCCAGCAGCCATTTCCTCTCCGGAACAGGGTTACGAAAACTGTTTTTT
CASSHFLSGTGLRKLFF
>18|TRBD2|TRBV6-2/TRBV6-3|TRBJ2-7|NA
TGTGCCAGCAGTTACTCGGCGCCGGGACTAGCGAATTCCTACGAGCAGTACTTC
CASSYSAPGLANSYEQYF